Following are 21 T cell receptor beta chains from one sample sequenced in a study of cytomegalovirus exposure and HLA in healthy donors. 13 Jbeta primers and 60 Vbeta primers were used for the PCR. The table came from immunoSEQ multiplex PCR; TCRdb's copy has only in-frame clones and leaves some out. Here the sample table reports tens of thousands of clones. The material sequenced was PBMCs. The origin of the receptors is a male donor in good health and CMV-seronegative.

For this clone: At one of its ends the junction is not consistent with the germline gene, which may arise from a read error. This specimen includes other DNA sequences encoding the same CDR3. The chain has TRBV19 and TRBJ1-6, with D possibly TRBD1 on 6 matching bases. This CDR3 spans 16 amino acids. Per germline, CDR1 LNHDA and CDR2 SQIVND (reference sequence). CDR3 DNA sequence: TGTGCCAGTCGTATCTCAAGGACAGCTTCCCATTCACCCCTACACTTT. It encodes CASRISRTASHSPLHF. The full variable domain, with the rest looked up from reference TRBV19 and TRBJ1-6, is DGGITQSPKYLFRKEGQNVTLSCEQNLNHDAMYWYRQDPGQGLRLIYYSQIVNDFQKGDIAEGYSVSREKKESFPLTVTSAQKNPTAFYLCASRISRTASHSPLHFGNGTRLTVT.

The rearrangement joins TRBV6-5 to TRBJ1-2; TRBD1 agrees at 8 bases. Germline V lookup: CDR1 MNHEY, CDR2 SVGAGI. This CDR3 contains 16 residues. The V and J ends lost 0 bases and 2 bases, in that order; junction bases with no gene match: 5. CDR3 DNA: TGTGCCAGCAGTTACTCGGGGGCAGGGGGCAACTATGGCTACACCTTC. Its protein is CASSYSGAGGNYGYTF.

The V call is TRBV6-5, the J call TRBJ2-7; the match to TRBD1 covers 9 bases. The CDR3 sequence is 14 residues long. Germline CDR1 and CDR2: MNHEY and SVGAGI. Trimming took 5 bases from V and 7 from J; bases not matched to a gene: 9. CDR3 bases: TGTGCCAGCAGTCCCGGGACAGGGTTGGGGGAGCAGTACTTC. Amino acids: CASSPGTGLGEQYF.

As to this clone: Other DNA sequences in the same sample also yield this CDR3. This sequence joins TRBV7-2 and TRBJ2-3; maybe TRBD2 (6 bases). This CDR3 has 13 residues. V lost 5 bases, J lost 4 bases, and 10 bases lay in between. CDR1 is SGHTA, CDR2 FQGNSA, per germline. In DNA form, the CDR3 reads TGTGCCAGCAGCATACCGGGGGCAGATACGCAGTATTTT. It is translated as CASSIPGADTQYF.

The genes are TRBV6-5 and TRBJ2-1; possibly TRBD2 for D (7 bases). V gave up 2 bases and J gave up 10 bases, with 15 bases separating them. The CDR3 is 14 residues long. Germline loops: CDR1 MNHEY, CDR2 SVGAGI. The CDR3 bases are TGTGCCAGCAGTTACCATGGGGGGGGCGGGGAGCAGTTCTTC. Protein product: CASSYHGGGGEQFF.

About this clone itself: Other nucleotide sequences from this sample produce the same CDR3. The chain is built from TRBV10-3 and TRBJ2-7; possible D gene TRBD1, 6 bases. The germline CDR1 and CDR2 sequences are ENHRY and SYGVKD. Trimming took off 9 bases at V and 4 bases at J, with 10 bases between the two ends. This CDR3 has 11 amino acids. CDR3 in DNA: TGTGCCATAAGGGACACGTACGAGCAGTACTTC. Its protein product is CAIRDTYEQYF.

The chain joins TRBV7-9 to TRBJ1-2, with TRBD1 identical over 7 bases. Germline CDR1 reads SEHNR; CDR2 reads FQNEAQ (reference sequence). The CDR3 covers 14 residues. V lost 10 bases to trimming and J lost 2 bases; unmatched junction nucleotides: 10. CDR3 sequence: CAITTQGDNYGYTF. CDR3 sequence (DNA): TGTGCCATCACAACTCAGGGGGACAACTATGGCTACACCTTC.

This rearrangement joins TRBV5-1 to TRBJ1-4; maybe TRBD1 (5 bases). CDR1 and CDR2 from the germline V gene are SGHRS and YFSETQ. There are 15 residues in the CDR3. V shed 4 bases and J shed 3 bases, with 13 bases lying between them. The CDR3 here is CASSPAGMANEKLFF. The CDR3 DNA sequence: TGCGCCAGCAGCCCTGCAGGGATGGCTAATGAAAAACTGTTTTTT.

The J gene is TRBJ2-1, the V gene TRBV11-3; 7 bases fit TRBD2. Germline V gene sequence: CDR1 SGHNT, CDR2 YENEEA. The CDR3 is 18 residues long. Unmatched junction bases numbered 9, after V lost 0 bases and J lost 1 base. This CDR3 is CASSLDQGGSASYNEQFF. The CDR3 DNA reads TGTGCCAGCAGCTTAGATCAAGGCGGGAGCGCGTCCTACAATGAGCAGTTCTTC.

The chain employs TRBV19 and TRBJ2-5; 7 positions match TRBD1. Germline V gives CDR1 LNHDA, CDR2 SQIVND (reference sequence). The junction had 9 bases not matched to a gene; V was cut back by 3 bases and J by 5 bases. The CDR3 has 15 residues. CDR3 residues: CASSIVAIRGETQYF. CDR3 coding DNA: TGTGCCAGTAGTATCGTGGCTATCAGGGGGGAGACCCAGTACTTC.

The chain couples TRBV9 to TRBJ2-7, with D perhaps matching TRBD2 (6 bases). Trimming stripped 3 bases from V and 2 bases from J, with 12 bases between. CDR1 and CDR2 from the germline V gene are SGDLS and YYNGEE. CDR3 length: 14 residues. The CDR3 spells CASSGEGTAYEQYF. CDR3 DNA sequence: TGTGCCAGCAGCGGGGAAGGGACTGCCTACGAGCAGTACTTC.

A remark on this clone: The same CDR3 is also encoded by other DNA sequences in this sample. This sequence joins TRBV4-3 and TRBJ1-3; possible D gene TRBD1, 5 bases. Between the trimmed V and J ends, which lost 4 bases and 1 base, there was a span of 8 bases. The CDR3 sequence is 14 residues long. The germline CDR1 and CDR2 sequences are LGHNA and YSLEER. The CDR3 here is CASSLGGSGNTIYF. As DNA, the CDR3 is TGCGCCAGCAGCCTCGGGGGATCTGGAAACACCATATATTTT.

The chain uses TRBV29-1 and TRBJ2-5, with TRBD2 matching over 10 bases. J was trimmed by 6 bases and V by 7 bases; bases with no gene match: 14. The CDR3 is 15 residues long. The germline V gene encodes CDR1 SQVTM and CDR2 ANQGSEA. CDR3 sequence (DNA): TGCAGCGGTTCCAGCGGGAGGGCCCGTGTTCAGACCCAGTACTTC. Translating it yields CSGSSGRARVQTQYF.

The V and J genes are TRBV7-2 and TRBJ2-1; TRBD2 agrees at 8 bases. This CDR3 region has 15 residues. V was pared by 7 bases and J by 4 bases, with 9 bases of the junction left unmatched. Germline assignment: CDR1 SGHTA and CDR2 FQGNSA. In nucleotides, the CDR3 is TGTGCCAGCAACGAGGGACTAGAGAATTACAATGAGCAGTTCTTC. Its protein product is CASNEGLENYNEQFF.

The V and J genes are TRBV19 and TRBJ1-1; 7 bases fit TRBD1. The junction had 9 bases not matched to a gene; V was cut back by 7 bases and J by 1 base. Looked up from germline, CDR1 is LNHDA and CDR2 is SQIVND (reference sequence). There are 15 residues in the CDR3. The CDR3 loop reads CASNPTGEANTEAFF. CDR3 bases: TGTGCCAGTAACCCCACAGGGGAGGCGAACACTGAAGCTTTCTTT. Using reference TRBV19 and TRBJ1-1 for the parts outside the CDR3, the full variable domain is DGGITQSPKYLFRKEGQNVTLSCEQNLNHDAMYWYRQDPGQGLRLIYYSQIVNDFQKGDIAEGYSVSREKKESFPLTVTSAQKNPTAFYLCASNPTGEANTEAFFGQGTRLTVV.

This chain links TRBV6-5 with TRBJ1-2; D is possibly TRBD1 (6 bases). CDR3 length: 15 residues. Germline V gene sequence: CDR1 MNHEY, CDR2 SVGAGI. Trimming shortened V by 6 bases and J by 0 bases, and 14 bases separated the two germline ends. The chain's CDR3 is CASSMTGHANYGYTF. The DNA for the CDR3 is TGTGCCAGCAGCATGACAGGTCACGCTAACTATGGCTACACCTTC.

CDR3: CASRDSASPGANTEAFF. The CDR3 DNA follows: TGTGCCAGTAGGGACTCAGCATCCCCAGGGGCAAACACTGAAGCTTTCTTT. This chain joins TRBV19 and TRBJ1-1; maybe TRBD1 (6 bases). Germline V gene sequence: CDR1 LNHDA, CDR2 SQIVND (reference sequence). Trimming stripped 6 bases from V and 2 bases from J, with 22 bases between. The CDR3 has 17 residues.

The genes are TRBV11-2 and TRBJ2-2; the D is unclear. V shed 5 bases and J shed 8 bases, with 15 bases lying between them. Germline CDR1 reads SGHAT; CDR2 reads FQNNGV. The CDR3 is made up of 14 amino acids. CDR3 DNA sequence: TGTGCCAGCAGCCCTGGAGATCGTCCGGGGGAGCTGTTTTTT. Its translation is CASSPGDRPGELFF. The whole variable domain, filled in from reference TRBV11-2 and TRBJ2-2, reads EAGVAQSPRYKIIEKRQSVAFWCNPISGHATLYWYQQILGQGPKLLIQFQNNGVVDDSQLPKDRFSAERLKGVDSTLKIQPAKLEDSAVYLCASSPGDRPGELFFGEGSRLTVL.

The chain employs TRBV5-4 and TRBJ1-2; D is undetermined. V was pared by 1 base and J by 2 bases, with 15 bases between. The CDR3 is made up of 16 amino acids. Germline V gene lookup returns CDR1 SGHNT and CDR2 YYREEE (reference sequence). The CDR3 region is CASSLSEGRANYGYTF. The DNA of the CDR3 is TGTGCCAGCAGCTTGTCCGAGGGCCGTGCGAACTATGGCTACACCTTC.

This chain uses TRBV7-9 with TRBJ1-1; the match to TRBD1 covers 9 bases. After removal of 5 bases from V and 3 bases from J, the junction contained 7 bases not matched to a gene. The germline CDR1 and CDR2 sequences are SEHNR and FQNEAQ (reference sequence). The CDR3 runs to 15 residues. The CDR3 DNA is TGTGCCAGCAGCCGCGGGACAGGGTGGGACACTGAAGCTTTCTTT. Encoded protein: CASSRGTGWDTEAFF.

This sequence joins TRBV2 and TRBJ1-2; no reliable D call. CDR1 is SNHLY and CDR2 is FYNNEI in the germline V gene. V lost 6 bases and J 2 bases, leaving 16 bases between the germline ends. The CDR3 is made up of 15 amino acids. CDR3 in amino acids: CASSPPRVVNYGYTF. The CDR3, as DNA: TGTGCCAGCAGCCCCCCCCGGGTAGTGAACTATGGCTACACCTTC.